This T cell receptor beta chain was observed in a study of immune evolution from preneoplasia to lung adenocarcinoma. For the study at large: HLA loss of heterozygosity: around 6.5% AIS, 15% MIA, roughly 35% ADC, none AAH.

In this sample, this clone turned up a few times. Method: immunoSEQ multiplex PCR; TCRdb's copy keeps in-frame clones and lacks some. The table lists several thousand clones, around 73% of them singletons. CDR3 length: 15 residues. Looked up from germline, CDR1 is LNHDA and CDR2 is SQIVND (reference sequence). V lost 3 bases to trimming and J lost 3 bases; unmatched junction nucleotides: 3. The V gene is TRBV19, the J gene TRBJ2-1; 9 bases agree with TRBD2. Input material: FFPE minimally invasive lung adenocarcinoma tissue. The TCR comes from a donor at least 70 years old with lung adenocarcinoma. The CDR3, as DNA: TGTGCCAGTAGTATGTATAGCGGGGGCTACAATGAGCAGTTCTTC. Translated, it gives CASSMYSGGYNEQFF.